The entry that follows covers one T cell receptor (beta chain) sequence. Its target is unknown. The sample belongs to a study of shared clonotypes between healthy human individuals. Study overall: The composition of the donors was a couple of women and a few men aged 18 to 49. Points from the study as a whole: Shared across a few donors were roughly 4.8% of the naive CD4 clonotypes. Tissue TCR repertoires likely differ from these blood-only repertoires.

Germline V gene data show CDR1 as SGHAT and CDR2 as FQNNGV. V lost 5 bases and J lost 8; bases outside the gene matches: 11. CDR3 length: 15 residues. Some clones are missing from TCRdb's copy, which holds only in-frame ones; the method was immunoSEQ multiplex PCR. The table has about 680,000 clones, about 80% seen once; the top ten hold under 2%. The clonotype comes from a woman aged 25-40 years in good health. This rearrangement joins TRBV11-2 to TRBJ2-3; TRBD1 matches at 9 bases. The sequencing sample was made of memory CD4+ T cells sorted from blood. Regarding subset: CD45RA-negative fraction. The DNA for the CDR3 is TGTGCCAGCAGCCTGGGGACAGGGCTTTATTTTACGCAGTATTTT. Its translation: CASSLGTGLYFTQYF.